One sample yielded the 21 T cell receptor beta chains listed below, sequenced in a study of shared clonotypes between healthy human individuals. Produced via immunoSEQ multiplex PCR; TCRdb's table is partial and in-frame only. The sample yields 490,000 or so clones, roughly 85% seen once. The specimen was PBMCs. These receptors were obtained from a woman in her thirties or forties in good health. Some clones in this sample may be carry-over from other donors' samples.

The rearrangement uses TRBV7-2 and TRBJ2-7, with a weak D call TRBD2 (5 bases). V lost 4 bases, J lost 6 bases, and 19 bases lay in between. CDR1 is SGHTA and CDR2 is FQGNSA in the germline V gene. The CDR3 spans 15 residues. The chain's CDR3 is CASSSPGNNLGEQYF. CDR3 DNA sequence: TGTGCCAGCAGCTCCCCGGGAAATAACCTCGGCGAGCAGTACTTC.

V and J are TRBV9 and TRBJ2-1, with D perhaps matching TRBD1 or TRBD2 (5 bases each). This CDR3 spans 15 amino acids. V lost 3 bases and J 10 bases, leaving 20 bases between the germline ends. From germline, CDR1 is SGDLS and CDR2 YYNGEE. The CDR3 DNA follows: TGTGCCAGCAGCGCGGGGACGACCCGGGTCGTGGAGCAGTTCTTC. Translating gives CASSAGTTRVVEQFF.

The V call is TRBV28, the J call TRBJ1-2; perhaps TRBD1 as D (6 bases). The CDR3 has 15 amino acids. V lost 10 bases and J 6 bases, leaving 24 bases between the germline ends. Germline-derived CDR1 and CDR2 are MDHEN and SYDVKM. CDR3 region: CATGQTQRDVNGYTF. The CDR3 bases are TGTGCCACCGGACAGACCCAAAGGGATGTCAATGGCTACACCTTC.

A remark on this clone: A much larger clone is a single base away; this may be a read error. The chain uses TRBV11-2 and TRBJ2-5; D gene uncertain. This CDR3 contains 13 residues. Germline CDR1 reads SGHAT; CDR2 reads FQNNGV. V shed 0 bases and J shed 5 bases, with 7 bases lying between them. The CDR3 protein is CASSLDLSETQYF. CDR3 in DNA: TGTGCCAGCAGCTTAGATCTGAGTGAGACCCAGTACTTC.

The rearrangement links TRBV2 to TRBJ2-7; the D is unclear. CDR1 SNHLY and CDR2 FYNNEI come from the germline V gene. V lost 6 bases, J lost 3 bases, and 9 bases lay in between. CDR3 length: 12 amino acids. CDR3 nucleotide sequence: TGTGCCAGCAGGCCTTTGGACTACGAGCAGTACTTC. It yields the protein CASRPLDYEQYF.

V gene TRBV11-3 combines with J gene TRBJ2-7; 9 nucleotides align to TRBD1. The germline CDR1 and CDR2 sequences are SGHNT and YENEEA. Unmatched junction bases numbered 11, after V lost 5 bases and J lost 6 bases. This CDR3 spans 15 amino acids. DNA of the CDR3: TGTGCCAGCAGCCCCCTCCGGGGACAGGGCGGCGAGCAGTACTTC. Amino acids: CASSPLRGQGGEQYF.

The count of this clone is one. The chain combines TRBV7-3 with TRBJ2-1, with 8 bases identical to TRBD1. The length of the CDR3 is 15 residues. CDR1 and CDR2 (germline): SGHTA, FQGTGA. V gave up 5 bases and J gave up 4 bases; unmatched junction bases: 7. The CDR3 protein is CASSPDRALYNEQFF. CDR3 DNA: TGTGCCAGCAGCCCGGACAGGGCCTTATACAATGAGCAGTTCTTC.

In this sample, this clone turned up many times. The chain combines TRBV13 with TRBJ2-3; tentatively, D is TRBD2 (6 bases). There are 15 residues in the CDR3. Trimming left V 3 bases short and J 2 bases short, with 12 bases between. Germline lookup yields CDR1 PRHDT and CDR2 FYEKMQ (reference sequence). In DNA form, the CDR3 reads TGTGCCAGCAGCTTTTACGGGAGCCCCACAGATACGCAGTATTTT. Amino acids: CASSFYGSPTDTQYF.

The V gene is TRBV18, the J gene TRBJ1-1, with a tentative D call TRBD1 (5 bases). Looked up from germline, CDR1 is KGHSH and CDR2 is LQKENI. Trimming cost V 1 base and J 7 bases, with 7 bases left between them. This CDR3 has 12 residues. CDR3 loop: CASSPQQDEAFF. Here the CDR3 DNA reads TGTGCCAGCTCACCACAACAGGATGAAGCTTTCTTT.

This clone was seen a handful of times. The chain carries TRBV7-3 and TRBJ2-2; 7 bases agree with TRBD1. This CDR3 is built from 13 residues. Trimming removed 5 bases from V and 6 bases from J; junction bases left unmatched: 3. Per the germline V gene, CDR1 is SGHTA and CDR2 is FQGTGA. The CDR3 protein is CASSQTGSGELFF. The CDR3 nucleotides are TGTGCCAGCAGCCAGACAGGGTCCGGGGAGCTGTTTTTT.

The chain is built from TRBV6-1 and TRBJ1-2; D ambiguous. The CDR3 has 12 amino acids. Trimming took 7 bases from V and 11 from J, leaving 17 bases between them. CDR1 is MNHNS, CDR2 SASEGT, per germline. The DNA of the CDR3 is TGTGCCAGCAACCCAGGTCGGAGTACTTACACCTTC. Its translation is CASNPGRSTYTF.

This clone was seen more than once but under ten times. V is TRBV4-2 and J is TRBJ1-2; the D is unclear. The CDR3 is 14 amino acids. Trimming removed 1 base from V and 8 bases from J, with 14 bases in between. Germline V gives CDR1 LGHNA, CDR2 YNFKEQ. The DNA for the CDR3 is TGTGCCAGCAGCCAAGTATCTGGTTCCCACGGCTACACCTTC. Its translation is CASSQVSGSHGYTF.

The V gene is TRBV19, the J gene TRBJ2-4; TRBD1 matches 9 bases. From germline, CDR1 is LNHDA and CDR2 SQIVND (reference sequence). Trimming took 3 bases from V and 6 from J; bases not matched to a gene: 3. CDR3 length: 14 residues. The chain's CDR3 is CASSMTGGGNIQYF. The CDR3 DNA sequence: TGTGCCAGTAGTATGACAGGGGGTGGAAACATTCAGTACTTC.

This clone was detected only a few times. J is TRBJ2-1 and V is TRBV7-2, with 7 bases fitting TRBD2. The V gene end was trimmed by 1 base and the J gene end by 7 bases; junction bases not matched to a gene: 7. This CDR3 region has 15 residues. The germline CDR1 and CDR2 sequences are SGHTA and FQGNSA. CDR3 sequence (DNA): TGTGCCAGCAGCTTAGATGCGCGGGAGTGGAATGAGCAGTTCTTC. Protein sequence: CASSLDAREWNEQFF.

The genes are TRBV19 and TRBJ1-5; D might be TRBD1 (5 bases). The germline V gene has CDR1 LNHDA and CDR2 SQIVND (reference sequence). The CDR3 runs to 20 residues. V was pared by 4 bases and J by 0 bases, with 25 bases between. CDR3 sequence (DNA): TGTGCCAGTAGTACCCCCCCGCGTGGGGCTTTAATGGATAGCAATCAGCCCCAGCATTTT. Amino acids: CASSTPPRGALMDSNQPQHF.

This clone was counted at least ten times. The chain recombines TRBV4-2 with TRBJ2-1, with TRBD2 matching over 9 bases. The CDR3 is made up of 15 amino acids. V shed 1 base and J 2 bases; nucleotides not matched to a gene: 0. Germline-derived CDR1 and CDR2 are LGHNA and YNFKEQ. CDR3 bases: TGTGCCAGCAGCCAAGCTAGCGGGACCTACAATGAGCAGTTCTTC. This gives the protein CASSQASGTYNEQFF.

The chain joins TRBV13 to TRBJ2-6; D is ambiguous. Germline V gene data show CDR1 as PRHDT and CDR2 as FYEKMQ (reference sequence). The CDR3 covers 15 residues. Trimming removed 5 bases at V and 4 bases at J, with 12 bases between. CDR3 loop: CASSPRSSGANVLTF. The CDR3 DNA follows: TGTGCCAGCAGCCCCAGGTCATCGGGGGCCAACGTCCTGACTTTC. Full variable domain (rest looked up from reference TRBV13 and TRBJ2-6): AAGVIQSPRHLIKEKRETATLKCYPIPRHDTVYWYQQGPGQDPQFLISFYEKMQSDKGSIPDRFSAQQFSDYHSELNMSSLELGDSALYFCASSPRSSGANVLTFGAGSRLTVL.

This clone was recorded a few times. The V and J genes are TRBV27 and TRBJ2-1; 10 nucleotides agree with TRBD1. J gave up 1 base and V 7 bases, and 10 bases lay outside the gene matches. This CDR3 has 17 amino acids. The germline gives CDR1 MNHEY, CDR2 SMNVEV (reference sequence). CDR3 sequence: CASTRQGASRSYNEQFF. CDR3 bases: TGTGCCAGCACCCGACAGGGGGCGAGTAGGTCCTACAATGAGCAGTTCTTC.

The rearrangement links TRBV10-3 to TRBJ2-3, with D maybe TRBD2 (6 bases). The germline V gene has CDR1 ENHRY and CDR2 SYGVKD. This CDR3 region has 17 residues. The ends were cut back, 11 bases at V and 2 bases at J, with 26 bases in the middle. CDR3 sequence (DNA): TGTGCCTCTTCCGGCTCGGCGGGGAGAGTGAACACAGATACGCAGTATTTT. Translated: CASSGSAGRVNTDTQYF.

The chain couples TRBV2 to TRBJ2-2; D not resolved. V lost 6 bases, J lost 4 bases, and 9 bases lay in between. Per the germline V gene, CDR1 is SNHLY and CDR2 is FYNNEI. The CDR3 contains 13 residues. The CDR3 sequence: CASRTELTGELFF. CDR3 in DNA: TGTGCCAGCAGGACCGAACTCACCGGGGAGCTGTTTTTT.

The chain carries TRBV2 and TRBJ1-2; a weak D match, TRBD1 (6 bases). The V gene's germline CDR1 is SNHLY and CDR2 FYNNEI. V lost 8 bases, J lost 6 bases, and 19 bases lay in between. The CDR3 spans 14 residues. CDR3 region: CASLKEVGGDGYTF. The CDR3 nucleotides are TGTGCCAGCCTTAAAGAGGTGGGGGGCGATGGCTACACCTTC.